There are many counts of the clone carrying this T cell receptor (beta chain). Antigen: not known. Unique molecular identifiers featured in how the TCRbeta library was prepared. TCRdb re-called the PCR reads through MiXCR, storing one row per CDR3 protein. The table has fewer than 150,000 distinct CDR3 sequences, more than 9.5% seen once; the top ten hold 24%. This specimen belongs to a study of T-cell reconstitution after alpha-beta-depleted transplantation in children. The study's findings and limits: Expanded graft clones, several hundred of them, were reportedly the source of alpha-beta T cells about two months after transplant.

V gave up 3 bases and J gave up 15 bases; unmatched junction bases: 14. The CDR3 is 14 amino acids. From germline, CDR1 is MNHEY and CDR2 SVGAGI. This specimen was PBMCs, mostly from graft donor cells, taken 180 days after TCRalphabeta/CD19-depleted stem cell transplant. The source of this sequence is a girl in the first two years of life who had a stem cell transplant for combined immunodeficiency, so the T cells may come from the graft donor. V gene TRBV6-5 combines with J gene TRBJ2-3; 8 nucleotides agree with TRBD2. This CDR3 is CASSYSFTSGSTYF. The CDR3 bases are TGTGCCAGCAGTTATTCCTTTACTAGCGGATCCACCTATTTT.